This T cell receptor beta chain stems from a study of blood T cell repertoires in COVID-19. About the research overall: Samples taken during acute and convalescent COVID-19 were collected in the United States, Italy and Spain. The analysed material was cDNA or gDNA that came from T cells, B-cell-depleted T cells, or PBMCs.

This clone was found once. Authors' analysis steps: Amplification from reference gene primers served as the basis for estimated nucleated cell counts. This table comes from immunoSEQ multiplex PCR, and its TCRdb copy is limited to in-frame clones, with some not included. V and J calls and clone size are given by that table; D and trimming were obtained from the DNA. The sample has 20,000 to 25,000 clones; around 88% are singletons. The CDR3 loop spans 19 amino acids. After removal of 4 bases from V and 1 base from J, the junction contained 7 bases not matched to a gene. The germline V gene has CDR1 KGHDR and CDR2 SFDVKD.

The chain is built from TRBV24-1 and TRBJ2-3; 16 bases line up with TRBD2. The specimen was peripheral blood. This clonotype was obtained from a woman aged 55-70 years with active COVID-19. Here the CDR3 DNA reads TGTGCCACCAGTGACCGTGGGACTAGCGGGGGGGCTGGCACAGATACGCAGTATTTT. This encodes CATSDRGTSGGAGTDTQYF.